Sequencing of this T cell receptor (beta chain) was carried out in a study of T cell repertoires in cytomegalovirus infection. Across the study: CMV infection and matching HLA type were both indicated by public TCR beta signatures. General study points: HLA-C-restricted CMV clonotypes gave the most frequent clonotype in two of eight donors.

TCRdb reanalysed the reads using MiXCR and keeps one entry per CDR3 protein. The data hold roughly 300,000 distinct CDR3 sequences, with 9.5% observed a single time. This clonotype was recorded at least ten times. Its antigen remains unknown. This sequence originates from a human donor in good health (CMV status not recorded). Some clones in this sample may be carry-over from other donors' samples. The sequenced sample was PBMCs.

The CDR3, as DNA: TGTGCCAGCAGCTTTTGGGCCCTGGGAACAGATACGCAGTATTTT. It encodes CASSFWALGTDTQYF. The genes are TRBV7-2 and TRBJ2-3, with unresolved D. CDR1 and CDR2 (germline): SGHTA, FQGNSA. The length of the CDR3 is 15 residues. Trimming removed 3 bases from V and 3 bases from J, with 13 bases in between.